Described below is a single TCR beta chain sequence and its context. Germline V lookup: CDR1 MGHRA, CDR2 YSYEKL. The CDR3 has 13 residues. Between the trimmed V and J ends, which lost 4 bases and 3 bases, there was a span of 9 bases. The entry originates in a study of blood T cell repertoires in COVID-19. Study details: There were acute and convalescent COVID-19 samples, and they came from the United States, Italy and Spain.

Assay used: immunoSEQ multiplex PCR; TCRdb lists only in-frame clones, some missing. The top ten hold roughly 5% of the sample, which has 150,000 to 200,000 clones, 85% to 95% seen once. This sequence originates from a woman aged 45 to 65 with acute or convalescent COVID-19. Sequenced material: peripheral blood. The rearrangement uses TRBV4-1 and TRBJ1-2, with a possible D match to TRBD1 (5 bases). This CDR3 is CASSPTVDYGYTF. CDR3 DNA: TGCGCCAGCAGCCCGACAGTAGACTATGGCTACACCTTC.